This T cell receptor beta chain was recorded in a study of CD8 T cells in Susac syndrome. An amount of RNA that ranged from roughly 0.45 to 1 ug was reverse transcribed with random hexamers. TCRdb independently ran MiXCR on the immunoSEQ multiplex PCR reads; one entry per CDR3 protein. The sample has about 160,000 distinct CDR3 sequences; 92% are singletons. Germline CDR1 reads ENHRY; CDR2 reads SYGVKD. This CDR3 contains 13 residues. V dropped 0 bases and J dropped 5 bases, with 5 bases sitting between them. The sequencing input was CD4+ T cells from PBMCs. The chain is built from TRBV10-3 and TRBJ2-1; D is undetermined. This clonotype was sampled from a human donor in good health. The CDR3 region has the DNA TGTGCCATCAGTGAGTCGAGAGACAATGAGCAGTTCTTC. Translated: CAISESRDNEQFF.